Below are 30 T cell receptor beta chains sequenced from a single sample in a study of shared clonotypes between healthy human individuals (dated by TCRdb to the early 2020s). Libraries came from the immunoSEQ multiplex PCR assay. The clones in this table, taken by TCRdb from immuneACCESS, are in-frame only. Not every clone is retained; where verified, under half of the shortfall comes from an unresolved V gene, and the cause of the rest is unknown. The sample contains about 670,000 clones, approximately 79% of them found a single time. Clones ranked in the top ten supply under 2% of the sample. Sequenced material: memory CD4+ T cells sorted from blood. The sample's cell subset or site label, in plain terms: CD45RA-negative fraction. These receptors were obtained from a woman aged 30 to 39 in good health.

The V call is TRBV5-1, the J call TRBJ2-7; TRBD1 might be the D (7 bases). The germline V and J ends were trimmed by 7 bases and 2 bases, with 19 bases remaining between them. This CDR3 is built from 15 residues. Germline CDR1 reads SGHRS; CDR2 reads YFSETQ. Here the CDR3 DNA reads TGCGCCAGCTACCCCGTTGCAGGGGGGACCTACGAGCAGTACTTC. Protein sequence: CASYPVAGGTYEQYF.

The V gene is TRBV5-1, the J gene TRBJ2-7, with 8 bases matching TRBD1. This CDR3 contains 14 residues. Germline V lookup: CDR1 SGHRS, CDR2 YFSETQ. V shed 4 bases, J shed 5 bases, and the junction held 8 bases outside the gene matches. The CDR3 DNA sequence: TGCGCCAGCAGCGGGTGGACAGGGCGCGACGAGCAGTACTTC. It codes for CASSGWTGRDEQYF.

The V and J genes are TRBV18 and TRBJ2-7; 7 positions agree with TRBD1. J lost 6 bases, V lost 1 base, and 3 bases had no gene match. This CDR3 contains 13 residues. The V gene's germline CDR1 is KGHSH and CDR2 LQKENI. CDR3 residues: CASSPQGAGEQYF. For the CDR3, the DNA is TGTGCCAGCTCACCACAGGGGGCGGGCGAGCAGTACTTC.

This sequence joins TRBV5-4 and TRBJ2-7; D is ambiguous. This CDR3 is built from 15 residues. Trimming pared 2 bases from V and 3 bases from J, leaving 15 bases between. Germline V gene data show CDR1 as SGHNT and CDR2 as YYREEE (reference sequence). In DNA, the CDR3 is TGTGCCAGCAGCTTTAAGGGTTTGGGATACTACGAGCAGTACTTC. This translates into CASSFKGLGYYEQYF.

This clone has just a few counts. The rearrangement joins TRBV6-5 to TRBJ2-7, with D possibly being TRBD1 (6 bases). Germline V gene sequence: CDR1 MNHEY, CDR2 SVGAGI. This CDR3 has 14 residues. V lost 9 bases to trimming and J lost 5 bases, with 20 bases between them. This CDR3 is CASGIPGQRHEQYF. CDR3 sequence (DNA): TGTGCCAGTGGAATACCGGGACAACGGCACGAGCAGTACTTC.

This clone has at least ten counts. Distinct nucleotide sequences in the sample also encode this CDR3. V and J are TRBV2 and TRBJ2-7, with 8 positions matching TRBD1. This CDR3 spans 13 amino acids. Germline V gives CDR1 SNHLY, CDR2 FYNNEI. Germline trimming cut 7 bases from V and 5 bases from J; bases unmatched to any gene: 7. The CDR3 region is CASMVGQGNEQYF. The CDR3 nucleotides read TGTGCCAGCATGGTCGGACAGGGTAACGAGCAGTACTTC.

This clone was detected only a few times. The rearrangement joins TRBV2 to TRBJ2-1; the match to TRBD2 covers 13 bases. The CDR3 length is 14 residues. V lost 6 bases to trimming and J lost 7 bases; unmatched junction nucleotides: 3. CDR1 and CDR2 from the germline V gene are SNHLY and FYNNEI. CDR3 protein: CASRGTSGTNEQFF. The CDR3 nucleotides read TGTGCCAGCAGGGGGACTAGCGGGACTAATGAGCAGTTCTTC.

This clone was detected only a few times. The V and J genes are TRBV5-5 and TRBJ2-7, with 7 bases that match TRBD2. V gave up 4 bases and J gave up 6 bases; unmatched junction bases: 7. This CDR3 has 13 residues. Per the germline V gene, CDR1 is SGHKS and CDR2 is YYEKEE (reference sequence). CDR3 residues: CASSPRDYFEQYF. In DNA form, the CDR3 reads TGTGCCAGCAGCCCCCGGGACTACTTCGAGCAGTACTTC.

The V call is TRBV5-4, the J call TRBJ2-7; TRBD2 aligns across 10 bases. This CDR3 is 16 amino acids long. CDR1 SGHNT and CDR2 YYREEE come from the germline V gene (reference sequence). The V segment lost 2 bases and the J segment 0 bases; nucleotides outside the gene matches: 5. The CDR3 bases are TGTGCCAGCAGCTTAGCGGGAGGGCTACTCTCCTACGAGCAGTACTTC. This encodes CASSLAGGLLSYEQYF.

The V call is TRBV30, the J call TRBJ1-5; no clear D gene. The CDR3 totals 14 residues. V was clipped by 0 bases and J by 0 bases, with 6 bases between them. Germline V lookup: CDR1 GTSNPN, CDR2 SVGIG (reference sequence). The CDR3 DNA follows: TGTGCCTGGAGTGTGGGTTATAGCAATCAGCCCCAGCATTTT. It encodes CAWSVGYSNQPQHF.

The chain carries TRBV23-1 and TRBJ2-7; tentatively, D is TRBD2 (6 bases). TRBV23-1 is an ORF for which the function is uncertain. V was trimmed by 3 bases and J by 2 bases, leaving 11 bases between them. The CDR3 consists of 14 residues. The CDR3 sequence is CASSHWGLTYEQYF. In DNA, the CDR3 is TGCGCCAGCAGTCACTGGGGACTTACCTACGAGCAGTACTTC.

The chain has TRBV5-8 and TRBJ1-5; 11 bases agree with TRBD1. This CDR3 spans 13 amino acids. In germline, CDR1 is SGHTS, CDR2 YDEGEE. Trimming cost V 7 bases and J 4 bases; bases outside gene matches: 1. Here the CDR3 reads CASGTGGNQPQHF. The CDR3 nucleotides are TGTGCCAGCGGGACAGGGGGGAATCAGCCCCAGCATTTT.

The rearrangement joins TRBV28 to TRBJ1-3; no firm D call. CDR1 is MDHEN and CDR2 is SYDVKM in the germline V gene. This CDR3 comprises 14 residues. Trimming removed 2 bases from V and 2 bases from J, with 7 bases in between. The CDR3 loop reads CASSLAFPGNTIYF. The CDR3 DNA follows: TGTGCCAGCAGTTTAGCCTTTCCTGGAAACACCATATATTTT.

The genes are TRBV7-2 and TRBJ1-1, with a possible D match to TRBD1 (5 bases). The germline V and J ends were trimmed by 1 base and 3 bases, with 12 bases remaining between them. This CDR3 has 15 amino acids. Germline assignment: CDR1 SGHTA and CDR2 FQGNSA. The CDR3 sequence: CASSLGRGGYTEAFF. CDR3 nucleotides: TGTGCCAGCAGCTTAGGGAGGGGTGGGTACACTGAAGCTTTCTTT.

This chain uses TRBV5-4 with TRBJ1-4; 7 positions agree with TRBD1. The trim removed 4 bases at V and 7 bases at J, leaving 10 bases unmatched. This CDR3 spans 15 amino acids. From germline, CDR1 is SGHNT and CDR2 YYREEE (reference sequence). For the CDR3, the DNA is TGTGCCAGCAGCGCTAAAGGGGGCTTCGGTGAAAAACTGTTTTTT. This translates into CASSAKGGFGEKLFF.

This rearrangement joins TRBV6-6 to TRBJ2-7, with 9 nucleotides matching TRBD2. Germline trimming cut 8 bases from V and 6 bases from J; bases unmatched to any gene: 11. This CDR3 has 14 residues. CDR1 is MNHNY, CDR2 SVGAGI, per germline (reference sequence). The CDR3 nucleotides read TGTGCCAGCTGCCCTGGCGGGAGGGCCGCCGAGCAGTACTTC. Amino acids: CASCPGGRAAEQYF.

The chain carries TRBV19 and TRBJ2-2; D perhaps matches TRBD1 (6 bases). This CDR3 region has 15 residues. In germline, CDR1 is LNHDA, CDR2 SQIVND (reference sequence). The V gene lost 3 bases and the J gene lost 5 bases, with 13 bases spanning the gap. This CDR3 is CASSMVRGRTGELFF. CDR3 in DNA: TGTGCCAGTAGTATGGTGAGGGGGAGAACCGGGGAGCTGTTTTTT.

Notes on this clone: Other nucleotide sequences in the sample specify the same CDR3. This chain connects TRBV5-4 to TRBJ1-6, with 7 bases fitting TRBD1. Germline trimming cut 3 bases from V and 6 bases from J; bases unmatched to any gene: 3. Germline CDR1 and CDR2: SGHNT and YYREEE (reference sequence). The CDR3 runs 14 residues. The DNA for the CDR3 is TGTGCCAGCAGCTCTGACAGGGTTAATTCACCCCTCCACTTT. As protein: CASSSDRVNSPLHF.

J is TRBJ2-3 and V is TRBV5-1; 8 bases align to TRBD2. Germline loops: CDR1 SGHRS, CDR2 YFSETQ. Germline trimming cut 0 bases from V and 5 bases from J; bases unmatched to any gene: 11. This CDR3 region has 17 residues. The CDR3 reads CASSLGSAGGPIDTQYF. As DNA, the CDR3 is TGCGCCAGCAGCTTGGGTTCCGCGGGGGGACCCATAGATACGCAGTATTTT.

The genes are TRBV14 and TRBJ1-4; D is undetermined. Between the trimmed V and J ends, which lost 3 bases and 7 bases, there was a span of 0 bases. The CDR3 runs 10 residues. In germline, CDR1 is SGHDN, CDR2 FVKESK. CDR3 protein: CASSHEKLFF. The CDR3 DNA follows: TGTGCCAGCAGCCATGAAAAACTGTTTTTT.

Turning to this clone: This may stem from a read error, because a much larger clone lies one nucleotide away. In nucleotides, the CDR3 is TGTGCCAGCAGCCGGACTAGCGGGAGCGCAGATACGCAGTATTTT. Its translation: CASSRTSGSADTQYF. This chain uses TRBV5-4 with TRBJ2-3; 13 nucleotides agree with TRBD2. J was trimmed by 4 bases and V by 4 bases; bases with no gene match: 3. The CDR3 length is 15 residues. Germline V gene data show CDR1 as SGHNT and CDR2 as YYREEE (reference sequence).

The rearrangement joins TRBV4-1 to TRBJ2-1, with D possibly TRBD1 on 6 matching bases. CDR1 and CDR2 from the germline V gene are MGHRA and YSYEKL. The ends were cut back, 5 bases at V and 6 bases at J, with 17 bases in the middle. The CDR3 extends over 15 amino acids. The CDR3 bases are TGCGCCAGCAGCACGCAGGGGCAGGCGAGCAATGAGCAGTTCTTC. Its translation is CASSTQGQASNEQFF.

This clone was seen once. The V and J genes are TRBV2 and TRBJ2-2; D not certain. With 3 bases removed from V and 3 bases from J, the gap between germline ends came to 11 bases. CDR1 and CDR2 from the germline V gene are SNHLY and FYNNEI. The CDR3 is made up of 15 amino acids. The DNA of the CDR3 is TGTGCCAGCAGTGAGTTAGGACGGGACACCGGGGAGCTGTTTTTT. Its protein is CASSELGRDTGELFF. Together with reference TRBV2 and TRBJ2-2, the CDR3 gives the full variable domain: EPEVTQTPSHQVTQMGQEVILRCVPISNHLYFYWYRQILGQKVEFLVSFYNNEISEKSEIFDDQFSVERPDGSNFTLKIRSTKLEDSAMYFCASSELGRDTGELFFGEGSRLTVL.

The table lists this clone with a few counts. CDR3 sequence reads: CASSYDLPSSGNTIYF. In DNA form, the CDR3 reads TGTGCCAGCAGTTACGACTTACCCTCCTCTGGAAACACCATATATTTT. The chain recombines TRBV6-6 with TRBJ1-3, with D hard to call. V shed 2 bases and J shed 0 bases, with 11 bases lying between them. This CDR3 has 16 amino acids. The V gene's germline CDR1 is MNHNY and CDR2 SVGAGI (reference sequence).

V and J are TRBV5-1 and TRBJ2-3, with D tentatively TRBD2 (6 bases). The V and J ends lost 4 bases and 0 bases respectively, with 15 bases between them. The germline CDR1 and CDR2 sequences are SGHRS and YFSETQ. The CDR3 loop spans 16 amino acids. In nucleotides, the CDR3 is TGCGCCAGCAGCGAGCGCGGGGATGCTAGCACAGATACGCAGTATTTT. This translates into CASSERGDASTDTQYF.

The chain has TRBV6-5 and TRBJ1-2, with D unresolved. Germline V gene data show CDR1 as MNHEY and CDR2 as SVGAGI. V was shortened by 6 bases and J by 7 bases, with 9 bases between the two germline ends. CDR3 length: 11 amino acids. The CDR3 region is CASSSGSGYTF. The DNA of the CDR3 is TGTGCCAGCAGCTCCGGATCTGGCTACACCTTC.

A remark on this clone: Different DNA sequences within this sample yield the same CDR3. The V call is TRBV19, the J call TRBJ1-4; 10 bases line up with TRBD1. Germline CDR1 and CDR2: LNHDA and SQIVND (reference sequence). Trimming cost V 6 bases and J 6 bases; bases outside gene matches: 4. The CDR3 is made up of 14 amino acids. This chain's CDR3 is CASRTGTGDEKLFF. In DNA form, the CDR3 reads TGTGCCAGTAGAACCGGGACAGGGGATGAAAAACTGTTTTTT.

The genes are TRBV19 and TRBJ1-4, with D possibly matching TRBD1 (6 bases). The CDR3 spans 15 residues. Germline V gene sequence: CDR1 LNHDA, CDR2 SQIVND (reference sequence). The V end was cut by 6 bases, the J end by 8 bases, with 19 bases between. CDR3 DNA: TGTGCCAGTAGGGTGGTCGGGGGACATTTCGAAAAACTGTTTTTT. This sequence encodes CASRVVGGHFEKLFF.

The CDR3 sequence: CASSLETGYGYTF. The CDR3 DNA sequence: TGCGCCAGCAGCTTGGAGACAGGGTATGGCTACACCTTC. V gene TRBV5-1 combines with J gene TRBJ1-2, with 7 positions matching TRBD1. This CDR3 is built from 13 residues. V lost 0 bases, J lost 5 bases, and 1 base stayed unmatched. Germline CDR1 reads SGHRS; CDR2 reads YFSETQ.

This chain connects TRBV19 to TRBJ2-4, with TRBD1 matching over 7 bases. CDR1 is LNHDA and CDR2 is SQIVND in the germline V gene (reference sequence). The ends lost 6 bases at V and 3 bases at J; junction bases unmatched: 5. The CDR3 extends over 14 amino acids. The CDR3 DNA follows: TGTGCCAGTAGGCCCGACAGGGTCAAAAACATTCAGTACTTC. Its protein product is CASRPDRVKNIQYF.